The 12 T cell receptor beta chains below all came from one sample that was sequenced in a study of T cells after yellow fever vaccination (dated 2019 in TCRdb). Taken with the paper, the label for treatment or condition translates to: live attenuated yellow fever vaccine strain. Library preparation used 5' RACE. Sequencing was performed on an Illumina HiSeq 2500. TCRdb reprocessing: public reads trimmed at Q25 with fastp, clones called with MiXCR, in-frame beta chains kept. CDR3 protein duplicates are merged, each entry listing the most common genes and DNA. The sample includes about 74,000 distinct CDR3 sequences, with more than 5.5% observed a single time. In total, the top ten clones hold 35% of the sample. Material: CD8+ T cells sorted from PBMCs, obtained about 5 days after the first yellow fever vaccination. The receptors were sampled from a man aged 18 to 29 who received the YFV17D yellow fever vaccine.

The V gene is TRBV6-4, the J gene TRBJ2-1; TRBD1 matches at 8 bases. From germline, CDR1 is MRHNA and CDR2 SNTAGT. There are 19 residues in the CDR3. The trim removed 8 bases at V and 1 base at J, leaving 19 bases unmatched. In DNA form, the CDR3 reads TGTGCCAGCCGCCCGAAGGGGGGACAGGACTACATATCCTACAATGAGCAGTTCTTC. Its translation is CASRPKGGQDYISYNEQFF.

Ten or more counts support this clonotype. V and J are TRBV14 and TRBJ2-1, with TRBD2 matching over 7 bases. With 0 bases clipped from V and 0 bases from J, the junction kept 11 bases outside the gene matches. Per the germline V gene, CDR1 is SGHDN and CDR2 is FVKESK. The CDR3 has 19 amino acids. CDR3 residues: CASSQDSAGVWSSYNEQFF. In DNA form, the CDR3 reads TGTGCCAGCAGCCAAGACTCCGCGGGGGTGTGGAGCTCCTACAATGAGCAGTTCTTC.

The gene calls are TRBV7-6 and TRBJ2-7; D gene unclear. Trimming took off 1 base at V and 0 bases at J, with 10 bases between the two ends. The length of the CDR3 is 15 residues. The V gene's germline CDR1 is SGHVS and CDR2 FNYEAQ. The CDR3 here is CASSLELGSSYEQYF. CDR3 in DNA: TGTGCCAGCAGCTTAGAGCTTGGCAGCTCCTACGAGCAGTACTTC.

This clonotype appeared many times. The CDR3, as DNA: TGTGCCAGTAGGACAGGGGGCAGGGACACTGAAGCTTTCTTT. It is translated as CASRTGGRDTEAFF. The chain recombines TRBV19 with TRBJ1-1; 10 bases line up with TRBD1. This CDR3 region has 14 residues. V lost 6 bases to trimming and J lost 3 bases; unmatched junction nucleotides: 4. The germline CDR1 and CDR2 sequences are LNHDA and SQIVND (reference sequence).

DNA of the CDR3: TGTGCCAGCAGTGAATATCGGGGCTCCTGGGACAATGAGCAGTTCTTC. This gives the protein CASSEYRGSWDNEQFF. The chain uses TRBV25-1 and TRBJ2-1; D may be TRBD1 or TRBD2 (5 bases each). The CDR3 contains 16 residues. V was shortened by 0 bases and J by 5 bases, with 14 bases between the two germline ends. CDR1 and CDR2 from the germline V gene are MGHDK and SYGVNS.

This clonotype appeared a few times. The J gene is TRBJ1-2, the V gene TRBV5-6; D is uncertain. CDR3 size: 14 residues. Trimming took off 4 bases at V and 5 bases at J, with 15 bases between the two ends. Germline values: CDR1 SGHDT, CDR2 YYEEEE. Here the CDR3 DNA reads TGTGCCAGCAGCAAGAAGGTACAGTATTATGGCTACACCTTC. Encoded protein: CASSKKVQYYGYTF.

This clonotype ranks as medium-sized. V and J are TRBV19 and TRBJ1-2; weak D call: TRBD1 (5 bases). Germline-derived CDR1 and CDR2 are LNHDA and SQIVND (reference sequence). This CDR3 region has 15 residues. V was clipped by 6 bases and J by 0 bases, with 14 bases between them. CDR3 DNA sequence: TGTGCCAGTAGAATGTTCCAGGGAGCTAACTATGGCTACACCTTC. Its protein product is CASRMFQGANYGYTF.

This clonotype was detected many times. The chain carries TRBV29-1 and TRBJ1-1, with D maybe TRBD1 (6 bases). This CDR3 spans 12 amino acids. Trimming shortened V by 3 bases and J by 6 bases, and 11 bases separated the two germline ends. CDR1 is SQVTM and CDR2 is ANQGSEA in the germline V gene. The CDR3: CSVDRGPAEAFF. CDR3 nucleotides: TGCAGCGTTGACAGGGGTCCCGCTGAAGCTTTCTTT.

This clonotype was seen ten or more times. The genes are TRBV7-3 and TRBJ2-2; the D is unclear. The CDR3 runs 12 residues. Trimming removed 5 bases from V and 6 bases from J, with 7 bases in between. Germline-derived CDR1 and CDR2 are SGHTA and FQGTGA. The CDR3 bases are TGTGCCAGCAGCCAACCCCCCGGGGAGCTGTTTTTT. It translates to CASSQPPGELFF.

In this sample, this clonotype turned up a few times. The chain employs TRBV4-3 and TRBJ2-5; 7 positions agree with TRBD2. Germline V gives CDR1 LGHNA, CDR2 YSLEER. The CDR3 spans 17 residues. The V segment lost 0 bases and the J segment 5 bases; nucleotides outside the gene matches: 12. The CDR3 loop is CASSQEAAGIVGETQYF. DNA of the CDR3: TGCGCCAGCAGCCAAGAAGCAGCGGGGATTGTAGGGGAGACCCAGTACTTC.

The chain couples TRBV7-9 to TRBJ2-3; weak D call: TRBD2 (6 bases). This CDR3 contains 18 residues. With 10 bases removed from V and 0 bases from J, the gap between germline ends came to 26 bases. The germline V gene has CDR1 SEHNR and CDR2 FQNEAQ (reference sequence). This CDR3 is CATEPGDGRGLSTDTQYF. Here the CDR3 DNA reads TGTGCCACCGAACCCGGAGATGGGCGGGGCCTAAGCACAGATACGCAGTATTTT.

This clonotype was seen at least ten times. The chain recombines TRBV29-1 with TRBJ1-1; the match to TRBD1 covers 7 bases. Germline CDR1 and CDR2: SQVTM and ANQGSEA. J lost 1 base, V lost 4 bases, and 0 bases had no gene match. CDR3 length: 12 residues. CDR3: CSVGTGNTEAFF. The CDR3, as DNA: TGCAGCGTTGGGACAGGGAACACTGAAGCTTTCTTT. The full variable domain, in which reference TRBV29-1 and TRBJ1-1 provide the parts outside the CDR3, is SAVISQKPSRDICQRGTSLTIQCQVDSQVTMMFWYRQQPGQSLTLIATANQGSEATYESGFVIDKFPISRPNLTFSTLTVSNMSPEDSSIYLCSVGTGNTEAFFGQGTRLTVV.